These 14 T cell receptor beta chains were all obtained from the same sample, sequenced in a study of Ad26.COV2.S vaccination and SARS-CoV-2 variants. The sample's treatment: 19 received Ad26.COV2.S at low or high dose, single or two shots; five or six received placebo; per-sample allocation not given. All samples were drawn on day 63, counting from the first vaccine or placebo injection. The repertoire was sequenced with immunoSEQ multiplex PCR; TCRdb's copy has only in-frame clones and lacks some. The sample consists of 440,000 or so clones, less than 95% of them appearing once. Sequencing used peripheral blood, obtained in a trial of Ad26.COV2.S vaccine versus placebo. Source of these receptors: a person aged 18 to 65 who received the Ad26.COV2.S COVID-19 vaccine or a placebo.

The CDR3 DNA reads as TGTGCCAGCAGCTTAGCGGGAGGATCCTACGAGCAGTACTTC. Residues: CASSLAGGSYEQYF. The chain employs TRBV11-1 and TRBJ2-7; possible D gene TRBD2, 6 bases. From germline, CDR1 is SGHAT and CDR2 FQDESV (reference sequence). The V end was cut by 0 bases, the J end by 1 base, with 7 bases between. This CDR3 spans 14 amino acids. The full variable domain, in which reference TRBV11-1 and TRBJ2-7 provide the parts outside the CDR3, is EAEVAQSPRYKITEKSQAVAFWCDPISGHATLYWYRQILGQGPELLVQFQDESVVDDSQLPKDRFSAERLKGVDSTLKIQPAELGDSAMYLCASSLAGGSYEQYFGPGTRLTVT.

The chain recombines TRBV2 with TRBJ2-1, with D perhaps TRBD2 (5 bases). The ends were cut back, 7 bases at V and 3 bases at J, with 7 bases in the middle. The CDR3 sequence is 12 residues long. Germline-derived CDR1 and CDR2 are SNHLY and FYNNEI. The CDR3, as DNA: TGTGCCAGCAACGGGGACTACAATGAGCAGTTCTTC. This codes for CASNGDYNEQFF. Combining the CDR3 with reference TRBV2 and TRBJ2-1 gives the whole variable domain EPEVTQTPSHQVTQMGQEVILRCVPISNHLYFYWYRQILGQKVEFLVSFYNNEISEKSEIFDDQFSVERPDGSNFTLKIRSTKLEDSAMYFCASNGDYNEQFFGPGTRLTVL.

The chain joins TRBV24-1 to TRBJ2-2; 9 bases match TRBD2. Germline V gene sequence: CDR1 KGHDR, CDR2 SFDVKD. The CDR3 covers 15 residues. V lost 1 base, J lost 5 bases, and 1 base stayed unmatched. Written as DNA, the CDR3 is TGTGCCACCAGTGATTTTAGCGGGAGTACCGGGGAGCTGTTTTTT. Residues: CATSDFSGSTGELFF.

The genes are TRBV28 and TRBJ2-3, with 10 bases that match TRBD2. From germline, CDR1 is MDHEN and CDR2 SYDVKM. V shed 4 bases, J shed 6 bases, and the junction held 7 bases outside the gene matches. The CDR3 covers 15 residues. The CDR3 protein is CASSSSGSGRDTQYF. The DNA for the CDR3 is TGTGCCAGCAGTTCTAGCGGGAGCGGGCGTGATACGCAGTATTTT.

This chain joins TRBV18 and TRBJ2-3; D is unclear. Germline loops: CDR1 KGHSH, CDR2 LQKENI. The V end lost 1 base, the J end lost 1 base, and 9 bases lay between the germline ends. CDR3 length equals 15 residues. CDR3 in DNA: TGTGCCAGCTCACCACAGCTAGGCCGCACAGATACGCAGTATTTT. Translated: CASSPQLGRTDTQYF. The whole variable domain, remainder taken from reference TRBV18 and TRBJ2-3, is NAGVMQNPRHLVRRRGQEARLRCSPMKGHSHVYWYRQLPEEGLKFMVYLQKENIIDESGMPKERFSAEFPKEGPSILRIQQVVRGDSAAYFCASSPQLGRTDTQYFGPGTRLTVL.

V gene TRBV6-2 or TRBV6-3 combines with J gene TRBJ1-6; D is unclear. Germline CDR1 is MNHEY and CDR2 is SVGEGT. This CDR3 has 15 amino acids. The ends were cut back, 5 bases at V and 8 bases at J, with 16 bases in the middle. The CDR3 sequence: CASSPPAIADSPLHF. CDR3 sequence (DNA): TGTGCCAGCAGTCCCCCTGCTATTGCTGATTCACCCCTCCACTTT.

The chain combines TRBV18 with TRBJ1-1, with D possibly matching TRBD1 (6 bases). The CDR3 has 15 residues. Germline V CDR1 and CDR2: KGHSH, LQKENI. V was trimmed by 2 bases and J by 1 base, leaving 11 bases between them. In nucleotides, the CDR3 is TGTGCCAGCTCACCAGAGGGGGGACCGAACACTGAAGCTTTCTTT. Translation: CASSPEGGPNTEAFF.

The rearrangement uses TRBV7-6 and TRBJ1-2, with D unclear. CDR3 length: 13 amino acids. Germline V gene data show CDR1 as SGHVS and CDR2 as FNYEAQ. V was pared by 1 base and J by 6 bases, with 9 bases between. This chain's CDR3 is CASSLVSRDGYTF. CDR3 coding DNA: TGTGCCAGCAGCTTAGTATCTAGGGATGGCTACACCTTC.

V is TRBV6-6 and J is TRBJ2-3; possibly TRBD2 for D (6 bases). Looked up from germline, CDR1 is MNHNY and CDR2 is SVGAGI (reference sequence). CDR3 size: 14 residues. Trimming cost V 4 bases and J 5 bases, with 13 bases left between them. DNA of the CDR3: TGTGCCAGCAGTTCCGGGACTTCGATAGATACGCAGTATTTT. This sequence encodes CASSSGTSIDTQYF.

Only one count was recorded for this clone. The V and J genes are TRBV4-1 and TRBJ2-3, with 14 bases aligning to TRBD2. There are 17 residues in the CDR3. From germline, CDR1 is MGHRA and CDR2 YSYEKL. After removal of 1 base from V and 4 bases from J, the junction contained 4 bases not matched to a gene. This CDR3 reads CASSQVGLAGDSDTQYF. The CDR3 region has the DNA TGCGCCAGCAGCCAAGTGGGACTAGCGGGAGATTCAGATACGCAGTATTTT.

This chain joins TRBV27 and TRBJ2-7; D is ambiguous. V lost 0 bases, J lost 5 bases, and 17 bases lay in between. The germline V gene encodes CDR1 MNHEY and CDR2 SMNVEV (reference sequence). The CDR3 spans 16 residues. The CDR3 loop is CASSLSMALFLNEQYF. Written as DNA, the CDR3 is TGTGCCAGCAGTTTATCGATGGCCCTTTTCTTGAACGAGCAGTACTTC.

The V gene is TRBV10-3, the J gene TRBJ2-3; 14 positions match TRBD2. CDR3 length: 15 residues. Germline CDR1 reads ENHRY; CDR2 reads SYGVKD. The V and J ends lost 10 bases and 3 bases, in that order; junction bases with no gene match: 6. CDR3 DNA sequence: TGTGCCACCCAGGGACTAGCGGGAGTGACAGATACGCAGTATTTT. It codes for CATQGLAGVTDTQYF.

The chain recombines TRBV29-1 with TRBJ2-2, with TRBD2 matching over 14 bases. Germline V gene lookup returns CDR1 SQVTM and CDR2 ANQGSEA. Trimming at V came to 1 base and at J to 5 bases, leaving 6 bases not matched to a gene. The CDR3 is made up of 17 amino acids. CDR3 in amino acids: CSVEAPGLAGVTGELFF. CDR3 DNA: TGCAGCGTTGAAGCCCCGGGACTAGCGGGAGTTACCGGGGAGCTGTTTTTT.

The chain carries TRBV6-6 and TRBJ1-2; perhaps TRBD1 as D (5 bases). The CDR3 totals 13 residues. V was clipped by 5 bases and J by 4 bases, with 11 bases between them. Per germline, CDR1 MNHNY and CDR2 SVGAGI (reference sequence). The CDR3 protein is CASSTDNSYGYTF. CDR3 in DNA: TGTGCCAGCAGTACGGACAATTCCTATGGCTACACCTTC.